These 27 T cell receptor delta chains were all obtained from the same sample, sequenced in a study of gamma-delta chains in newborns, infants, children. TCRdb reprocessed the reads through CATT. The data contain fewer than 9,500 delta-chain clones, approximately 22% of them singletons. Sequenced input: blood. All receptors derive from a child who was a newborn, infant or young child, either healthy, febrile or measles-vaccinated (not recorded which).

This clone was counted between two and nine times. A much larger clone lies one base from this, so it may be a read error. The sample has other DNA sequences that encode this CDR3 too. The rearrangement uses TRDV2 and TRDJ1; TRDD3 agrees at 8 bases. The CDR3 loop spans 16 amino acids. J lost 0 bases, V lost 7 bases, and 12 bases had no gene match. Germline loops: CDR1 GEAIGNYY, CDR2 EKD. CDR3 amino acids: CACDVMGDRNTDKLIF. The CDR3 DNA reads TGTGCCTGCGACGTGATGGGGGATCGCAACACCGATAAACTCATCTTT.

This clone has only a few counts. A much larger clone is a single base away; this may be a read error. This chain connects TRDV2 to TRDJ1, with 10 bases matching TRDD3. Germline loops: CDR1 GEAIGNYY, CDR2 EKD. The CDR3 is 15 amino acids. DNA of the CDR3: TGTGCCTGTGACACTCTTGGGGGATACACCGGTAAACTCATCTTT. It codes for CACDTLGGYTGKLIF.

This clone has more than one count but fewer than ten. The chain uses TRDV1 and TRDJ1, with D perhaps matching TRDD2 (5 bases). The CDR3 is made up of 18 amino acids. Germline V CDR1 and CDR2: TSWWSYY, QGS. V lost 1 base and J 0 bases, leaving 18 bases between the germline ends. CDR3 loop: CALGEPPSGPPYTDKLIF. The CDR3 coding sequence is TGTGCTCTTGGGGAACCCCCTTCGGGCCCGCCGTACACCGATAAACTCATCTTT.

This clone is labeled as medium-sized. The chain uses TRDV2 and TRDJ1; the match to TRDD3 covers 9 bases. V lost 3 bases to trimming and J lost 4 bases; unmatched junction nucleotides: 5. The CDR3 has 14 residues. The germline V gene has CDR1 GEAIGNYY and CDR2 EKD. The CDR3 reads CACDVLGDLDKLIF. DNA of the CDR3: TGTGCCTGTGACGTACTGGGGGACCTCGATAAACTCATCTTT.

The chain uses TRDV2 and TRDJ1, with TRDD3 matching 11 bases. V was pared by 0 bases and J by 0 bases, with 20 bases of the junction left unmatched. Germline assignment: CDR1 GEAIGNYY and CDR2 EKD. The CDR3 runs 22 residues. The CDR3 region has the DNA TGTGCCTGTGACACCGTAATAATGGGGGATACGCACGTGTTGAGGCACACCGATAAACTCATCTTT. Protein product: CACDTVIMGDTHVLRHTDKLIF.

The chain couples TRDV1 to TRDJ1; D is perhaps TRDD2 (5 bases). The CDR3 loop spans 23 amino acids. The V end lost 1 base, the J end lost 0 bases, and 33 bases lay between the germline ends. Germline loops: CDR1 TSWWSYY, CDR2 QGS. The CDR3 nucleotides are TGTGCTCTTGGGGAACGGTTTGGCGCCTACGTGAGGCGAAGAGGGGTCCACACCGATAAACTCATCTTT. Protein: CALGERFGAYVRRRGVHTDKLIF.

The CDR3 loop is CALGEYLHHWGNPSGTDKLIF. The DNA of the CDR3 is TGTGCTCTTGGGGAATATTTACATCACTGGGGGAACCCCAGTGGGACCGATAAACTCATCTTT. The chain employs TRDV1 and TRDJ1, with 9 bases that match TRDD3. The CDR3 runs to 21 residues. Germline-derived CDR1 and CDR2 are TSWWSYY and QGS. Trimming removed 2 bases from V and 2 bases from J; junction bases left unmatched: 21.

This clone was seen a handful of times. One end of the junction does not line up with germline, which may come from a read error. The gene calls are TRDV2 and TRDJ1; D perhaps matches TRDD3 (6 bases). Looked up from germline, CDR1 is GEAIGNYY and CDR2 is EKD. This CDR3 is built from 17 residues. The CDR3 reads CACDTLGATPYTDKLIF. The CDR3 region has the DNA TGTGCCTGCGACACCTTGGGGGCAACCCCGTACACCGATAAACTCATCTTT.

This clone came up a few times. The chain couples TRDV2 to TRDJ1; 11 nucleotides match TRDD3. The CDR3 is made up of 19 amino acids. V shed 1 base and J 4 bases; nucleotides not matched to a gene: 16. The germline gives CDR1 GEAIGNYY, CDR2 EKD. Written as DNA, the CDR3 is TGTGCCTGTGACACGATGGAGGTGGGGGATACGAGATTAATCGATAAACTCATCTTT. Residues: CACDTMEVGDTRLIDKLIF.

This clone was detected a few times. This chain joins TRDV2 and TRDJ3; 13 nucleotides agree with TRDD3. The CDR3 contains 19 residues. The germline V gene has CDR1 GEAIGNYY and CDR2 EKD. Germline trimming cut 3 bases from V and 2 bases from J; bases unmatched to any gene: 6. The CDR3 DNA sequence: TGTGCCTGTGACTCCGTACTGGGGGATACGGCCTGGGACACCCGACAGATGTTTTTC. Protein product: CACDSVLGDTAWDTRQMFF.

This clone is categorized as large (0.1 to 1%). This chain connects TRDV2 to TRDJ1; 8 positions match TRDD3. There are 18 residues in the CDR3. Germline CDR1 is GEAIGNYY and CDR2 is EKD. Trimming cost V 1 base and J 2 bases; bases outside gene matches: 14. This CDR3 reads CACDTISTGGYLTDKLIF. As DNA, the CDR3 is TGTGCCTGTGACACGATAAGTACTGGGGGTTACCTTACCGATAAACTCATCTTT.

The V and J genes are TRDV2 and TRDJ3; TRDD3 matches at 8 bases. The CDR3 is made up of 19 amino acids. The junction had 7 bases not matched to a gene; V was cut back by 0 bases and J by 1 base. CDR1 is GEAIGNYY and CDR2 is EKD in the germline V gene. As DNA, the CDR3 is TGTGCCTGTGACACCGGTGGGGGATTAGGGTCCTGGGACACCCGACAGATGTTTTTC. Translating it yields CACDTGGGLGSWDTRQMFF.

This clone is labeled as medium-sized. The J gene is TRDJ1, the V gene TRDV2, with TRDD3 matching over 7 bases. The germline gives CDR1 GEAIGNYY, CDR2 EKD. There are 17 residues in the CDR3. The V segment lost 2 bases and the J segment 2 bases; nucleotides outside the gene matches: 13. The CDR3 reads CACDMVLGTNYTDKLIF. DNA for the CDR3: TGTGCCTGTGACATGGTACTGGGGACAAACTATACCGATAAACTCATCTTT.

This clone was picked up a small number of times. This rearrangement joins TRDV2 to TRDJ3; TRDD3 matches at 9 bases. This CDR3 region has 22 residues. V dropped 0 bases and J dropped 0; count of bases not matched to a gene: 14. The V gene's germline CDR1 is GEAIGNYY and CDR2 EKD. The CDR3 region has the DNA TGTGCCTGTGACACCCTGCGTAGGTGGGGGATAGAGGGCTCCTGGGACACCCGACAGATGTTTTTC. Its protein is CACDTLRRWGIEGSWDTRQMFF.

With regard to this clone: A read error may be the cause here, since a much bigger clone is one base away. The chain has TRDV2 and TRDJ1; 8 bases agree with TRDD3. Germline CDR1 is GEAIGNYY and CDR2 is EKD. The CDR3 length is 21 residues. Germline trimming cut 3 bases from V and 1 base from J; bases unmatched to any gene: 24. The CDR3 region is CACDVLTGGPPQPTGTDKLIF. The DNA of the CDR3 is TGTGCCTGTGACGTTCTTACTGGGGGTCCGCCCCAACCCACGGGCACCGATAAACTCATCTTT.

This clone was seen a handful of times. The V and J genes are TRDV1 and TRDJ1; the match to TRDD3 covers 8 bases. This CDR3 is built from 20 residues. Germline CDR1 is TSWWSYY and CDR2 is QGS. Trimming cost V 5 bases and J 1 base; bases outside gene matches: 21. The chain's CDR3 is CALGHPSWGIPFSGTDKLIF. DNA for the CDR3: TGTGCTCTTGGGCATCCCTCGTGGGGGATTCCATTTTCGGGCACCGATAAACTCATCTTT.

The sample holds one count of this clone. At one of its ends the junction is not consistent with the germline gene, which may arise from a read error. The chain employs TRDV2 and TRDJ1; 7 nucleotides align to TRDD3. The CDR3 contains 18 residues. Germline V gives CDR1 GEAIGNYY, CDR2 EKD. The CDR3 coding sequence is TGTGCCTTTGACACCGGAGGGGGGGGATTCAGAGGAACCGATAAACTCATCTTT. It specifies CAFDTGGGGFRGTDKLIF.

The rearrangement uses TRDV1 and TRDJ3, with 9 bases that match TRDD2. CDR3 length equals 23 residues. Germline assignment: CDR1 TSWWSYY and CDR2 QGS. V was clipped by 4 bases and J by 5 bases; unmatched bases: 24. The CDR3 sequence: CALGASLPTKGDPFSRDTRQMFF. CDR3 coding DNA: TGTGCTCTTGGGGCTAGCCTTCCTACGAAGGGGGATCCCTTTTCCCGGGACACCCGACAGATGTTTTTC.

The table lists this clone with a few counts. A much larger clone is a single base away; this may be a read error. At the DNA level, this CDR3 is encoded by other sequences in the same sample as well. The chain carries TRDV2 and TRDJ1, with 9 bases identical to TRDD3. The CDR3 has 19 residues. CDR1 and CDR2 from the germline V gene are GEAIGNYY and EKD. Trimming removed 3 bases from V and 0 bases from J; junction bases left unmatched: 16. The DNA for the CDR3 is TGTGCCTGTGACTATGTACTGGGGGACACGGTTCTGTACACCGATAAACTCATCTTT. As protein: CACDYVLGDTVLYTDKLIF.

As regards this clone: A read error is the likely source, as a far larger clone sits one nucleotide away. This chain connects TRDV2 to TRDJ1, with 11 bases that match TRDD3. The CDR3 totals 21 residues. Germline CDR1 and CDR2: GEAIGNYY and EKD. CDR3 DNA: TGTGCCTGTGACGCCCTGGGGGATACAACTCAACCCCTTCTCTACACCGGTAAACTCATCTTT. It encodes CACDALGDTTQPLLYTGKLIF.

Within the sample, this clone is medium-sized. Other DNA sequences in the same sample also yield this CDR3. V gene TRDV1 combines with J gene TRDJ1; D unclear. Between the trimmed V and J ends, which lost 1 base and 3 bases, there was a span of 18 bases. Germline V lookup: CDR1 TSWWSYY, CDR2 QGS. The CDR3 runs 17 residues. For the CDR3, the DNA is TGTGCTCTTGGGGAACACATTCCGTACAAGGGTCCCGATAAACTCATCTTT. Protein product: CALGEHIPYKGPDKLIF.

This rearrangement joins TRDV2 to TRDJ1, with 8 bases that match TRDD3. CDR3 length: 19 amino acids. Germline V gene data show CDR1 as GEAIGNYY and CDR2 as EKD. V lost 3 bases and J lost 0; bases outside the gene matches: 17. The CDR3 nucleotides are TGTGCCTGTGACCCCGTACTGGGGGCCGGGGGGGGATACACCGATAAACTCATCTTT. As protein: CACDPVLGAGGGYTDKLIF.

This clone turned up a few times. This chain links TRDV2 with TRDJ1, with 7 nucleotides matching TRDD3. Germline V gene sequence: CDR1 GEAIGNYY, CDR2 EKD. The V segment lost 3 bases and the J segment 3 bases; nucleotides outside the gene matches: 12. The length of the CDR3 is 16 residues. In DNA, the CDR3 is TGTGCCTGTGACTCTCTGGGGGGTACAGCGGCCGATAAACTCATCTTT. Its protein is CACDSLGGTAADKLIF.

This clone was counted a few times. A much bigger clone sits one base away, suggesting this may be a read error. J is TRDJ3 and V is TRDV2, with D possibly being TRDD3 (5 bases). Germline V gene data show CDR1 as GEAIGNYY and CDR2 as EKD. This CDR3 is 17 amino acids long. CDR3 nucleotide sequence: TGTGCCTGTGACACAACGGAGAGCTCCTGGGACACCCGAAAGATGTTTTTC. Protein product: CACDTTESSWDTRKMFF.

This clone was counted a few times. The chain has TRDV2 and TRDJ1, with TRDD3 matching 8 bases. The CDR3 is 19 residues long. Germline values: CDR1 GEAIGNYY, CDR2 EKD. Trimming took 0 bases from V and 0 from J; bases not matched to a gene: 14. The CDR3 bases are TGTGCCTGTGACACCATGAAGGTACTGGGGGTCATGGACACCGATAAACTCATCTTT. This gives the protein CACDTMKVLGVMDTDKLIF.

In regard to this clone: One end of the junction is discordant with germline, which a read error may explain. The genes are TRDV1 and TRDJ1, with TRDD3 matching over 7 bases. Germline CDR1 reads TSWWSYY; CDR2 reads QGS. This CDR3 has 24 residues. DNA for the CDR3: TGTGCTCTTGGGGTCGTCCCCCTCGTACTGGGGTTCCGTACCTTACCCAAGTACACCGATAAACCCATCTTT. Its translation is CALGVVPLVLGFRTLPKYTDKPIF.

CDR3 nucleotides: TGTGCCTGTGACATGCTGGGGGACATACCCGGCCCTCCCGATAAACTCATCTTT. Amino acid sequence: CACDMLGDIPGPPDKLIF. V and J are TRDV2 and TRDJ1; 8 bases line up with TRDD3. Unmatched junction bases numbered 16, after V lost 2 bases and J lost 3 bases. CDR1 is GEAIGNYY, CDR2 EKD, per germline. The CDR3 runs to 18 residues.